One and the same sample provided the 17 T cell receptor beta chains below, sequenced in a study of T cell responses to AZD1222 COVID-19 vaccine. Sequencing used immunoSEQ multiplex PCR; TCRdb keeps in-frame clones, though not all of them. The sample has about 170,000 clones; more than 90% are singletons. Specimen: peripheral blood, collected on day 0 of AZD1222 vaccination. The receptor set was obtained from an adult in good health.

The rearrangement joins TRBV2 to TRBJ2-3; D could derive from TRBD1 or TRBD2 (5 bases each). Germline values: CDR1 SNHLY, CDR2 FYNNEI. The CDR3 totals 13 residues. Between the trimmed V and J ends, which lost 7 bases and 3 bases, there was a span of 11 bases. DNA for the CDR3: TGTGCCAGCAAGGGCAGGGAGACAGATACGCAGTATTTT. Amino acid sequence: CASKGRETDTQYF.

V usage is TRBV29-1 and J usage is TRBJ2-1; a possible D gene is TRBD1 (6 bases). The CDR3 totals 14 residues. The germline V and J ends were trimmed by 2 bases and 4 bases, with 12 bases remaining between them. CDR1 and CDR2 from the germline V gene are SQVTM and ANQGSEA. The CDR3 nucleotides read TGCAGCGTTGAAAACACAGGGAATTACAATGAGCAGTTCTTC. Encoded protein: CSVENTGNYNEQFF.

The rearrangement joins TRBV29-1 to TRBJ1-3; TRBD1 is a possible D gene (6 bases). Germline V gives CDR1 SQVTM, CDR2 ANQGSEA. Trimming stripped 4 bases from V and 0 bases from J, with 10 bases between. The CDR3 covers 14 residues. CDR3 DNA: TGCAGCGTTGTGCAGGGGTACTCTGGAAACACCATATATTTT. It encodes CSVVQGYSGNTIYF.

CDR3 loop: CATSRDRASVETQYF. CDR3 DNA: TGTGCCACCAGCAGAGATCGTGCTAGCGTGGAGACCCAGTACTTC. The genes are TRBV15 and TRBJ2-5; tentatively, D is TRBD2 (6 bases). V lost 0 bases and J 5 bases, leaving 13 bases between the germline ends. The V gene's germline CDR1 is LNHNV and CDR2 YYDKDF (reference sequence). CDR3 size: 15 residues.

V gene TRBV5-8 combines with J gene TRBJ2-6; possible D gene TRBD2, 6 bases. CDR3 length: 16 amino acids. V was cut by 4 bases and J by 0 bases, with 11 bases left in between. Germline CDR1 is SGHTS and CDR2 is YDEGEE. This CDR3 is CASSPGLLSGANVLTF. CDR3 in DNA: TGTGCCAGCAGCCCGGGACTCCTCTCTGGGGCCAACGTCCTGACTTTC.

This clone was observed once. The genes are TRBV19 and TRBJ1-2; 9 positions agree with TRBD1. CDR3 size: 15 residues. V trimming: 4 bases; J trimming: 4 bases; junction bases outside the gene matches: 7. Germline-derived CDR1 and CDR2 are LNHDA and SQIVND (reference sequence). The CDR3 DNA sequence: TGTGCCAGTAGTAGAGGACAGGGGAGACGCTATGGCTACACCTTC. This encodes CASSRGQGRRYGYTF.

V gene TRBV7-9 combines with J gene TRBJ2-1, with 9 bases identical to TRBD2. Unmatched junction bases numbered 5, after V lost 8 bases and J lost 3 bases. The CDR3 loop spans 14 amino acids. The germline gives CDR1 SEHNR, CDR2 FQNEAQ (reference sequence). The CDR3 region is CASRGRGGYNEQFF. The CDR3 nucleotides read TGTGCCAGCCGCGGGCGGGGGGGCTACAATGAGCAGTTCTTC. The full variable domain, its missing parts supplied by reference TRBV7-9 and TRBJ2-1, is DTGVSQNPRHKITKRGQNVTFRCDPISEHNRLYWYRQTLGQGPEFLTYFQNEAQLEKSRLLSDRFSAERPKGSFSTLEIQRTEQGDSAMYLCASRGRGGYNEQFFGPGTRLTVL.

The chain joins TRBV12-3 or TRBV12-4 to TRBJ2-7; TRBD2 agrees at 11 bases. Trimming at V came to 5 bases and at J to 9 bases, leaving 3 bases not matched to a gene. This CDR3 is built from 12 residues. CDR3 loop: CASSLGTSGQYF. The CDR3 DNA follows: TGTGCCAGCAGTCTCGGGACTAGCGGGCAGTACTTC.

This rearrangement joins TRBV19 to TRBJ2-3; 10 nucleotides agree with TRBD1. V lost 2 bases and J lost 6; bases outside the gene matches: 11. Germline-derived CDR1 and CDR2 are LNHDA and SQIVND (reference sequence). The CDR3 sequence is 17 residues long. The DNA of the CDR3 is TGTGCCAGTAGTATAAGGGCCAGGACAGGGGGAGCGGATACGCAGTATTTT. This translates into CASSIRARTGGADTQYF.

The chain combines TRBV5-6 with TRBJ1-5; tentative D call: TRBD1 (5 bases). Trimming cost V 1 base and J 7 bases, with 12 bases left between them. The germline V gene has CDR1 SGHDT and CDR2 YYEEEE. This CDR3 has 14 amino acids. Here the CDR3 reads CASSLLGDSQPQHF. In DNA, the CDR3 is TGTGCCAGCAGCTTGCTGGGAGACAGCCAGCCCCAGCATTTT. The entire variable domain, with the rest obtained from reference TRBV5-6 and TRBJ1-5, is as follows: DAGVTQSPTHLIKTRGQQVTLRCSPKSGHDTVSWYQQALGQGPQFIFQYYEEEERQRGNFPDRFSGHQFPNYSSELNVNALLLGDSALYLCASSLLGDSQPQHFGDGTRLSIL.

The chain links TRBV28 to TRBJ1-2; the D is unclear. V lost 6 bases, J lost 6 bases, and 11 bases lay in between. The CDR3 runs to 12 residues. CDR1 and CDR2 (germline): MDHEN, SYDVKM. The CDR3, as DNA: TGTGCCAGCAGCCCCCCGGGGAATGGCTACACCTTC. It translates to CASSPPGNGYTF.

The V and J genes are TRBV27 and TRBJ2-7; D not resolved. V was shortened by 3 bases and J by 5 bases, with 11 bases between the two germline ends. The CDR3 sequence is 13 residues long. Germline CDR1 is MNHEY and CDR2 is SMNVEV (reference sequence). The CDR3 coding sequence is TGTGCCAGCAGTTTCTTACAGTCCCACGAGCAGTACTTC. This codes for CASSFLQSHEQYF.

The chain uses TRBV25-1 and TRBJ2-3, with D tentatively TRBD1 (5 bases). Germline V gene data show CDR1 as MGHDK and CDR2 as SYGVNS. V lost 7 bases to trimming and J lost 5 bases, with 28 bases between them. The CDR3 loop spans 18 amino acids. In DNA, the CDR3 is TGTGCCAGCACGCAGCTGCACTTCCGGACGACAGCCGGAGATACGCAGTATTTT. It translates to CASTQLHFRTTAGDTQYF.

V usage is TRBV19 and J usage is TRBJ1-2; no definite D call. The germline V gene has CDR1 LNHDA and CDR2 SQIVND (reference sequence). The CDR3 is made up of 13 amino acids. The V and J ends lost 4 bases and 4 bases respectively, with 10 bases between them. The CDR3 DNA sequence: TGTGCCAGTAGTACCCCAGCTCTCTATGGCTACACCTTC. The encoded protein is CASSTPALYGYTF.

The chain has TRBV25-1 and TRBJ1-2, with TRBD1 identical over 8 bases. This CDR3 has 15 residues. Germline V gives CDR1 MGHDK, CDR2 SYGVNS. The trim removed 6 bases at V and 6 bases at J, leaving 12 bases unmatched. CDR3 loop: CASRESRTGSDGYTF. CDR3 in DNA: TGTGCCAGCAGGGAGAGCAGGACAGGGTCTGATGGCTACACCTTC.

The genes are TRBV27 and TRBJ2-7; TRBD2 aligns across 14 bases. V gave up 4 bases and J gave up 7 bases; unmatched junction bases: 9. The CDR3 is made up of 16 amino acids. Germline V gives CDR1 MNHEY, CDR2 SMNVEV (reference sequence). The CDR3 bases are TGTGCCAGCAGTTCTCTGGGGACTAGCGGGAGTGGGGAGCAGTACTTC. It translates to CASSSLGTSGSGEQYF.

This chain links TRBV7-9 with TRBJ2-5; 8 bases agree with TRBD2. J was trimmed by 3 bases and V by 3 bases; bases with no gene match: 6. The length of the CDR3 is 15 residues. Germline CDR1 SEHNR, CDR2 FQNEAQ (reference sequence). CDR3 residues: CASSFPAREEETQYF. The CDR3 coding sequence is TGTGCCAGCAGCTTCCCCGCGCGGGAGGAAGAGACCCAGTACTTC. Together with reference TRBV7-9 and TRBJ2-5, the CDR3 gives the full variable domain: DTGVSQNPRHKITKRGQNVTFRCDPISEHNRLYWYRQTLGQGPEFLTYFQNEAQLEKSRLLSDRFSAERPKGSFSTLEIQRTEQGDSAMYLCASSFPAREEETQYFGPGTRLLVL.